This T cell receptor beta chain was sequenced during a study of regulatory T cells in long-lasting Graves disease (dated by TCRdb to the early 2020s). Background for the entire study: Persistent Graves' disease meant more than 5 years of antithyroid drug treatment with TSH receptor autoantibodies that stayed positive. This study used TCR sequencing and RNA sequencing of peripheral blood to compare persistent Graves' disease patients against newly diagnosed Graves' disease patients. The study took place in China and was registered as a clinical trial. TCR sequencing covered about 13 persistent and 20 newly diagnosed Graves' disease patients, around 35 samples in total. In the clinical cohort, patients with persistent Graves' disease had used antithyroid drugs for an average of roughly ten years. Overall study outcomes, separate from this receptor: Sequencing and analysis were limited to the TCR beta chain. The authors noted that the small sample size was a limitation that may lower accuracy. Persistent patients shared more public clonotypes among themselves (fewer than 3,000) than newly diagnosed patients did (more than 950). Compared with newly diagnosed patients, persistent Graves' disease patients had lower TCR Shannon entropy and fewer highly expanded clones, which suggests clonal expansion. Preferential use of TRBV28, TRBJ1-2 and TRBJ2-5 was observed in persistent disease, whereas TRBV20-1 and TRBJ2-1 were favored in newly diagnosed disease. The study examined only peripheral blood because the primary lesion, thyroid tissue, could not be accessed.

Libraries were constructed by multiplex PCR. This sample was sequenced with an Illumina HiSeq 4000. iRepertoire HTBI primers and Arm-PCR amplification of CDR3 regions were used to construct TCR beta libraries. Gel purification was performed on PCR products prior to sequencing. Regarding the original processing steps: Across samples, 60 to 80 TRBV and around 15 TRBJ segments were identified and used for gene usage analysis of CDR3 amino acid clonotypes. COPE and FqMerger were used to merge filtered high-quality paired reads into contigs. Contigs were aligned with BLAST to IMGT TRBV, TRBD and TRBJ reference genes, and CDR3 was defined per IMGT. Any clonotype with a frequency above 0.1% was counted as a highly expanded clone. Shannon entropy was used to measure repertoire diversity, and the Gini coefficient was used to measure V-J evenness. A clonotype was considered public if more than one individual shared it. TCRdb's own reprocessing of the public reads used fastp at Q25 and MiXCR and kept productive beta chains. Each entry merges the rows of one CDR3 protein and shows their most common DNA and genes. The V and J calls follow TCRdb's processing rather than the paper's. In this sample the table shows a few hundred thousand distinct CDR3 sequences, around 20% of which occur a single time. The ten largest clones add up to roughly an eighth of the sample.

The time point label here, explained by the study, means: persistent/refractory GD, antithyroid drugs over 5 years with positive TRAb. For both TCR sequencing and RNA sequencing, RNA was extracted from PBMCs using TRIzol. The diagnosis of Graves' disease was made according to American Thyroid Association guidelines. Recruitment of patients was carried out at an endocrinology department in Xi'an, China. From each patient, around 8.3 milliliters of peripheral blood was collected into an EDTA anticoagulant tube. PBMCs were isolated by Ficoll Paque Plus density gradient separation without further T cell sorting. An Agilent 2100 Bioanalyzer and agarose gel were used to check RNA quality, while a NanoDrop 2000 measured RNA concentration. Trimming removed 2 bases from V and 4 bases from J, leaving 14 bases between the germline ends. Taken from the germline V gene, the CDR1 and CDR2 loops are MNHEY and SVGAGI. The CDR3 has 15 amino acids, counting the end cysteine and phenylalanine. CDR3 DNA is the only sequence kept; it has 45 bases, read in frame from the first base.

This clonotype has a handful of counts. Its antigen remains undetermined. The sample holds no much larger clone one base away, and base qualities are not on file. This sequence uses TRBV6-5 and TRBJ1-1; a tentative D call is TRBD1 (5 bases match). This material consisted of peripheral blood mononuclear cells (PBMCs), taken when the disease was refractory, from a patient treated with antithyroid drugs. The source of this sequence is a female donor with Graves disease. The CDR3 is CASSYARGWGTEAFF. The DNA is as follows: TGTGCCAGCAGTTACGCCCGGGGGTGGGGCACTGAAGCTTTCTTT.